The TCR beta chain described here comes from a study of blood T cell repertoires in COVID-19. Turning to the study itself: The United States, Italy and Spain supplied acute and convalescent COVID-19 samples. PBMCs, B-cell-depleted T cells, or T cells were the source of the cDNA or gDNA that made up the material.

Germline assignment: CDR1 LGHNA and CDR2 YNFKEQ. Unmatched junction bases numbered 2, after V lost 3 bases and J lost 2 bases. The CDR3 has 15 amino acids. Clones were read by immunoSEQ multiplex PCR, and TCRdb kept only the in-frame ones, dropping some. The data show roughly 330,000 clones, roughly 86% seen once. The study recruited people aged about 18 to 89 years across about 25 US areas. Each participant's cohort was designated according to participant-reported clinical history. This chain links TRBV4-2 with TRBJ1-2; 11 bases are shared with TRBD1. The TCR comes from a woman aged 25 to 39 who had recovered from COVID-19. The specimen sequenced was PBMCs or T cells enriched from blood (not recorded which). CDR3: CASSQGTGGNYGYTF. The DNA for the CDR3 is TGTGCCAGCAGCCAGGGGACAGGGGGAAACTATGGCTACACCTTC.